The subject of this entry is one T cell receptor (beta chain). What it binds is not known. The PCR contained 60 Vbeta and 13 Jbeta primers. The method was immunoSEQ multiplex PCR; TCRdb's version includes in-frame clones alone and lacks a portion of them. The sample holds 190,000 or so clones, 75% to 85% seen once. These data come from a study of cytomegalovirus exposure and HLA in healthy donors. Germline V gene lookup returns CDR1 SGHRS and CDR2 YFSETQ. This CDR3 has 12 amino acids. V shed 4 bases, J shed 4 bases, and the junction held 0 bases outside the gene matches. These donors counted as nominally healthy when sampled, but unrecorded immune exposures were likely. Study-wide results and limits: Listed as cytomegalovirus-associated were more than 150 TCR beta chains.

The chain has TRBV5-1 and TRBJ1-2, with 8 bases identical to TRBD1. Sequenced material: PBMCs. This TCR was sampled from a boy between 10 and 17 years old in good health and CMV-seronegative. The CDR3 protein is CASSQGAYGYTF. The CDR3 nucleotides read TGCGCCAGCAGCCAGGGGGCCTATGGCTACACCTTC.